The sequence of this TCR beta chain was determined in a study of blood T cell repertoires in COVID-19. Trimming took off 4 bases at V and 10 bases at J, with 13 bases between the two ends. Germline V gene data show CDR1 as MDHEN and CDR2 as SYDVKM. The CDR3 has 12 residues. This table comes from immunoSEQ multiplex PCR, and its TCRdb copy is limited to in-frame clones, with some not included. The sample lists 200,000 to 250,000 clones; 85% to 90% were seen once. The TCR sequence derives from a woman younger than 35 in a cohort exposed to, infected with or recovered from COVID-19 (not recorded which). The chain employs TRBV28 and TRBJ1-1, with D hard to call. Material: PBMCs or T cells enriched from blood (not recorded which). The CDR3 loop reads CASSSPPLGAFF. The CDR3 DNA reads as TGTGCCAGCAGTTCCCCCCCGCTAGGAGCTTTCTTT.